Shown below are 21 T cell receptor beta chains from a single sample sequenced in a study of glioma-infiltrating T cells. TCR alpha and beta CDR3 regions were amplified from RNA using iRepertoire nested multiplex PCR. From the multiplex PCR reads, TCRdb called clonotypes with MiXCR, one entry per CDR3 protein. The sample contains 100,000 to 150,000 distinct CDR3 sequences, approximately 24% of which appear only once. Sequencing input: glioma tissue, nonneoplastic brain tissue, or PBMCs (not recorded which). These receptors all stem from a human donor with low-grade glioma or glioblastoma, undergoing nonglioma brain surgery, or in good health (not recorded which).

The V and J genes are TRBV4-2 and TRBJ2-3; TRBD2 aligns across 11 bases. Germline-derived CDR1 and CDR2 are LGHNA and YNFKEQ. The CDR3 runs to 16 residues. The J segment lost 7 bases and the V segment lost 3 bases, leaving 9 bases of the junction unmatched. The CDR3 DNA follows: TGTGCCAGCAGCCAGACGACTAGCGGGGCTACAAATACGCAGTATTTT. Its protein product is CASSQTTSGATNTQYF.

This chain uses TRBV7-9 with TRBJ1-6; perhaps TRBD1 as D (6 bases). Germline V lookup: CDR1 SEHNR, CDR2 FQNEAQ (reference sequence). The CDR3 has 16 residues. Deletions cut 5 bases from V and 6 bases from J, with 17 bases between. CDR3 bases: TGTGCCAGCAGCGCCCGGACAGTGGATTTTAATTCACCCCTCCACTTT. It encodes CASSARTVDFNSPLHF.

This clonotype was seen a handful of times. V gene TRBV14 combines with J gene TRBJ1-4; a possible D gene is TRBD1 (5 bases). This CDR3 contains 13 residues. Germline loops: CDR1 SGHDN, CDR2 FVKESK. V lost 5 bases and J lost 5, with 9 bases in between. CDR3 region: CASSSGYNEKLFF. CDR3 coding DNA: TGTGCCAGCAGCTCAGGGTACAATGAAAAACTGTTTTTT.

This clonotype showed up many times. This sequence joins TRBV7-9 and TRBJ2-3; D not certain. The length of the CDR3 is 15 residues. CDR1 and CDR2 (germline): SEHNR, FQNEAQ (reference sequence). Trimming cost V 4 bases and J 4 bases, with 15 bases left between them. The CDR3 sequence is CASSYTPLNPDTQYF. The DNA for the CDR3 is TGTGCCAGCAGCTATACCCCACTAAACCCAGATACGCAGTATTTT.

At least ten counts were recorded for this clonotype. V usage is TRBV12-3 or TRBV12-4 and J usage is TRBJ1-1; 8 positions agree with TRBD1. This CDR3 has 14 residues. Trimming removed 3 bases from V and 4 bases from J; junction bases left unmatched: 4. Written as DNA, the CDR3 is TGTGCCAGCAGTTTGACAGGGGTGGCCACTGAAGCTTTCTTT. Translation: CASSLTGVATEAFF.

The chain links TRBV14 to TRBJ1-6; no firm D call. Germline CDR1 reads SGHDN; CDR2 reads FVKESK. This CDR3 region has 16 residues. Trimming cost V 0 bases and J 8 bases, with 14 bases left between them. The CDR3 here is CASSQDTATWYSPLHF. For the CDR3, the DNA is TGTGCCAGCAGCCAAGACACCGCGACTTGGTATTCACCCCTCCACTTT.

The chain carries TRBV12-3 or TRBV12-4 and TRBJ2-3; D remains unclear. The CDR3 runs 14 residues. V was trimmed by 6 bases and J by 3 bases, leaving 13 bases between them. The CDR3 is CASRLIHGTDTQYF. CDR3 DNA: TGTGCCAGCAGACTAATCCATGGTACAGATACGCAGTATTTT.

This clonotype has a handful of counts. The genes are TRBV11-2 and TRBJ2-3; TRBD1 matches 8 bases. Germline-derived CDR1 and CDR2 are SGHAT and FQNNGV. The CDR3 spans 14 residues. Trimming took 2 bases from V and 7 from J; bases not matched to a gene: 5. This chain's CDR3 is CASSLRTGLHTQYF. The CDR3 DNA follows: TGTGCCAGCAGCTTACGGACAGGGCTCCATACGCAGTATTTT.

This clonotype was counted only a few times. The rearrangement uses TRBV19 and TRBJ1-1; D perhaps matches TRBD1 (6 bases). The CDR3 has 15 residues. The V gene lost 4 bases and the J gene lost 1 base, with 13 bases spanning the gap. CDR1 is LNHDA and CDR2 is SQIVND in the germline V gene (reference sequence). The CDR3 DNA follows: TGTGCCAGTAGTACCTACAAGACAGGGAACACTGAAGCTTTCTTT. Amino acid sequence: CASSTYKTGNTEAFF. The variable domain in full, with the rest retrieved from reference TRBV19 and TRBJ1-1, is DGGITQSPKYLFRKEGQNVTLSCEQNLNHDAMYWYRQDPGQGLRLIYYSQIVNDFQKGDIAEGYSVSREKKESFPLTVTSAQKNPTAFYLCASSTYKTGNTEAFFGQGTRLTVV.

The chain recombines TRBV19 with TRBJ2-1; 7 bases fit TRBD1. J gave up 1 base and V 5 bases, and 8 bases lay outside the gene matches. The CDR3 runs 16 residues. Germline V CDR1 and CDR2: LNHDA, SQIVND (reference sequence). The CDR3 DNA reads as TGTGCCAGTAGTGACCCCGGGACAGCATCCTACAATGAGCAGTTCTTC. This codes for CASSDPGTASYNEQFF.

A word on this clonotype: This may be a read error, as it is one base from a much larger clone. The J gene is TRBJ2-1, the V gene TRBV25-1; no definite D call. In germline, CDR1 is MGHDK, CDR2 SYGVNS. The CDR3 has 13 amino acids. CDR3 nucleotide sequence: TGTGCCAGCAGTAGAACCTCCTACAATGAGCAGCTCTTC. Encoded protein: CASSRTSYNEQLF.

This clonotype was picked up many times. The chain recombines TRBV27 with TRBJ1-3, with TRBD1 as a possible D gene (5 bases). With 2 bases removed from V and 3 bases from J, the gap between germline ends came to 11 bases. Germline lookup yields CDR1 MNHEY and CDR2 SMNVEV (reference sequence). The CDR3 is made up of 15 amino acids. DNA for the CDR3: TGTGCCAGCAGTTTAAGGGGTGAGGTTGGAAACACCATATATTTT. This sequence encodes CASSLRGEVGNTIYF.

Note on this clonotype: An end of the junction does not agree with germline; a read error may underlie this. CDR3 protein: CATSEAGGLQFF. The DNA for the CDR3 is TGTGCCACCAGTGAAGCAGGGGGCCTCCAGTTCTTC. The chain has TRBV6-1 and TRBJ2-1, with 8 bases matching TRBD1. Germline loops: CDR1 MNHNS, CDR2 SASEGT. The CDR3 is 12 amino acids.

The J gene is TRBJ2-7, the V gene TRBV7-2, with 7 bases that match TRBD1. V was clipped by 7 bases and J by 5 bases; unmatched bases: 5. The length of the CDR3 is 12 residues. Germline lookup yields CDR1 SGHTA and CDR2 FQGNSA. CDR3 loop: CASISTGDEQYV. The CDR3 DNA is TGTGCCAGCATCTCCACAGGGGACGAGCAGTACGTC.

This clonotype was seen more than once but under ten times. The J gene is TRBJ2-7, the V gene TRBV28, with TRBD2 matching over 11 bases. The germline CDR1 and CDR2 sequences are MDHEN and SYDVKM. This CDR3 has 16 amino acids. V was clipped by 2 bases and J by 7 bases; unmatched bases: 10. The DNA of the CDR3 is TGTGCCAGCAGTTTAACTAGCGGGGGTTCCCTCGGGGAGCAGTACGTC. Amino acids: CASSLTSGGSLGEQYV.

This clonotype was seen more than once but under ten times. The chain combines TRBV3-1 with TRBJ1-6; D is undetermined. The V gene lost 4 bases and the J gene lost 8 bases, with 6 bases spanning the gap. The CDR3 has 12 residues. CDR1 is LGHDT and CDR2 is YNNKEL in the germline V gene (reference sequence). CDR3 sequence: CASSRADSPLHF. CDR3 sequence (DNA): TGTGCCAGCAGCCGTGCAGATTCACCCCTCCACTTT.

This clonotype has ten or more counts. J is TRBJ1-5 and V is TRBV7-2, with D uncertain. V gave up 5 bases and J gave up 3 bases, with 5 bases separating them. CDR3 length equals 12 residues. Germline values: CDR1 SGHTA, CDR2 FQGNSA. CDR3 nucleotides: TGTGCCAGCAGCACCCTCAATCAGCCCCAGCATTTT. It translates to CASSTLNQPQHF.

The table lists this clonotype with many counts. This chain uses TRBV20-1 with TRBJ2-3; maybe TRBD2 (6 bases). Germline loops: CDR1 DFQATT, CDR2 SNEGSKA (reference sequence). Trimming removed 2 bases at V and 0 bases at J, with 12 bases between. The CDR3 consists of 15 residues. The CDR3 spells CSARQASASTDTQYF. Here the CDR3 DNA reads TGCAGTGCTAGACAGGCTAGCGCTAGCACAGATACGCAGTATTTT.

This clonotype has ten or more counts. The junction differs from germline at one of its ends, possibly a read error. This chain joins TRBV6-1 and TRBJ1-1, with a possible D match to TRBD1 (6 bases). Germline CDR1 and CDR2: MNHNS and SASEGT. This CDR3 has 15 amino acids. The CDR3 DNA reads as TGTGCCAGCAGGGAAGGGGGTCGGGGGAACACTGAAGCTTTCTTT. It yields the protein CASREGGRGNTEAFF.

This clonotype was found a few times. V gene TRBV7-2 combines with J gene TRBJ2-1, with TRBD1 as a possible D gene (6 bases). V was shortened by 4 bases and J by 8 bases, with 18 bases between the two germline ends. The CDR3 extends over 15 amino acids. Germline V gives CDR1 SGHTA, CDR2 FQGNSA. The CDR3 nucleotides are TGTGCCAGCAGCTACCAACCCTCCAGGGGAGATGAGCAGTTCTTC. Amino acid sequence: CASSYQPSRGDEQFF.

This clonotype has only a few counts. The rearrangement joins TRBV20-1 to TRBJ2-5; the D call may be TRBD1 or TRBD2 (5 bases each). CDR1 and CDR2 (germline): DFQATT, SNEGSKA (reference sequence). CDR3 length: 13 amino acids. The V end was cut by 0 bases, the J end by 3 bases, with 8 bases between. CDR3 sequence (DNA): TGCAGTGCTAGAGATGGGGGAAAAGAGACCCAGTACTTC. It translates to CSARDGGKETQYF.